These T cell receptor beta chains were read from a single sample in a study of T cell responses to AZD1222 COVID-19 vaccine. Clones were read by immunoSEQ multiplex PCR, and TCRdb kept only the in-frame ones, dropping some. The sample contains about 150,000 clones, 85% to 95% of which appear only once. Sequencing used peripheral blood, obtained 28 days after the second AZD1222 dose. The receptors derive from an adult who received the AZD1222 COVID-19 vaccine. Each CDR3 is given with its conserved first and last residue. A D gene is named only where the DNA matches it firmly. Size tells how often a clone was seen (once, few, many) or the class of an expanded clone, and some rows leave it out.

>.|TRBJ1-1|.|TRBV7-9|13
TGTGCCAGCAGCTTAGATCTACACACTGAAGCTTTCTTT
CASSLDLHTEAFF
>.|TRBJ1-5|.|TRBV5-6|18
TGTGCCAGCAGCCGCCGGGTCTCCGGGCCCCTGAGCAATCAGCCCCAGCATTTT
CASSRRVSGPLSNQPQHF
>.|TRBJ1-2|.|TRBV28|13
TGTGCCAGCAGTTTCATCGCAGTCTATGGCTACACCTTC
CASSFIAVYGYTF
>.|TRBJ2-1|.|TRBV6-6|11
TGTGCCAGCAGGTCCTACAATGAGCAGTTCTTC
CASRSYNEQFF
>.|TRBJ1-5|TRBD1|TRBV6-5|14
TGTGCCAGCAGGGGGACAGGGGGGAATCAGCCCCAGCATTTT
CASRGTGGNQPQHF
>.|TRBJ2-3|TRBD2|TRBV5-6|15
TGTGCCAGCAGCTTAGGACTAGAGATCACAGATACGCAGTATTTT
CASSLGLEITDTQYF
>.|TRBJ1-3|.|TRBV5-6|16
TGTGCCAGCAGCCTCCCAGGGGATTACTCTGGAAACACCATATATTTT
CASSLPGDYSGNTIYF
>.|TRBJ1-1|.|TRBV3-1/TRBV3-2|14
TGTGCCAGCAGCCACTATGGGGAGGGCACTGAAGCTTTCTTT
CASSHYGEGTEAFF
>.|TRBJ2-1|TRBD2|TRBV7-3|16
TGTGCCAGCAGCTTAACGAGGGCTAGCGGGGAGAATGAGCAGTTCTTC
CASSLTRASGENEQFF
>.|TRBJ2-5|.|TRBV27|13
TGTGCCAGCAGTTTCGGCCTTGGGGGGACCCAGTACTTC
CASSFGLGGTQYF
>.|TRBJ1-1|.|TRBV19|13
TGTGCCAGTAGTACGGGGGGAAACACTGAAGCTTTCTTT
CASSTGGNTEAFF
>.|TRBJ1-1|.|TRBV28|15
TGTGCCAGCCGATGGGGCAGGTTCATGAACACTGAAGCTTTCTTT
CASRWGRFMNTEAFF
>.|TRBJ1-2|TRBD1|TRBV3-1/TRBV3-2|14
TGTGCCAGCAGTCACGGGGACAGAAGGGGCGGCTACACCTTC
CASSHGDRRGGYTF
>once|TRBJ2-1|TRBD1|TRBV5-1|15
TGCGCCAGCAGCTCCGGGACAGGGAACTACAATGAGCAGTTCTTC
CASSSGTGNYNEQFF
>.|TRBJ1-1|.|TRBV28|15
TGTGCCAGCAGTTCGCCGGGGGGGACGAACACTGAAGCTTTCTTT
CASSSPGGTNTEAFF
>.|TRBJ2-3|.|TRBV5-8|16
TGTGCCAGCGGCTACCGGGCCCGCATCCGCACAGATACGCAGTATTTT
CASGYRARIRTDTQYF
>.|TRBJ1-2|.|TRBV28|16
TGTGCCAGCAGTTTATACGGCCAGGGAAGAGGCTATGGCTACACCTTC
CASSLYGQGRGYGYTF
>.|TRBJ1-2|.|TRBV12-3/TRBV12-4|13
TGTGCCAGCGGGACGACAGTTTTCTATGGCTACACCTTC
CASGTTVFYGYTF
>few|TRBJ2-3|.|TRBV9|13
TGTGCCAGCAGCGTAGAGGCGGGTAATACGCAGTATTTT
CASSVEAGNTQYF
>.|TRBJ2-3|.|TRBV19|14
TGTGCCAGTAGTATAGGGCCTAGCACAGATACGCAGTATTTT
CASSIGPSTDTQYF
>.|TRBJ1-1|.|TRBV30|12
TGTGCCTGGGGACCGCAAAGGACTGAAGCTTTCTTT
CAWGPQRTEAFF
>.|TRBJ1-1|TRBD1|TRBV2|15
TGTGCCAGCAGGGACGGGACAGGGGGTAGAGTTGAAGCTTTCTTT
CASRDGTGGRVEAFF
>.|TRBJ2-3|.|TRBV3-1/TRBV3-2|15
TGTGCCAGCAGCCAAGATCAGACTGGCCGGGATACGCAGTATTTT
CASSQDQTGRDTQYF
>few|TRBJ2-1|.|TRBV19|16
TGTGCCAGTAACTTCAATGACAGATCTTATGGGAATGAGCAGTTCTTC
CASNFNDRSYGNEQFF
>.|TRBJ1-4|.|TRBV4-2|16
TGTGCCAGCAGCCAAGATTGGGCCTTACCCCATGAAAAACTGTTTTTT
CASSQDWALPHEKLFF
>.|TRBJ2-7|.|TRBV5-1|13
TGCGCCAGCAGCTTAGGCTCGTCCTACGAGCAGTACTTC
CASSLGSSYEQYF
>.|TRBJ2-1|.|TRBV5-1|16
TGCGCCAGCAGCCCATTTTACGGGGCCAGTTTAGATGAGCAGTTCTTC
CASSPFYGASLDEQFF
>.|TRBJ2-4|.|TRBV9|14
TGTGCCAGCAACCCCAACGGGGCCAAAAACATTCAGTACTTC
CASNPNGAKNIQYF
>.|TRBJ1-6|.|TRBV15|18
TGTCCCACCAGCAGCCACGACCCTACGAGCTCCTATAATTCACCCCTCCACTTT
CPTSSHDPTSSYNSPLHF